This T cell receptor (beta chain) was identified during a study of cytomegalovirus exposure and HLA in healthy donors (dated by TCRdb to the late 2010s). Some background on the complete study: According to an earlier analysis of 550 to 750 of the donors, about 179 million T cells yielded roughly 110 million unique TCR beta sequences and about 300 Gb of sequence data. To decide whether each TCR beta V gene segment behaved as functional or pseudogenic, an earlier analysis of some 570 of the donors relied on high-throughput TCR beta sequencing. Class I and class II HLA loci were covered by the typing at four-digit resolution. Typing coverage varied by locus: roughly 629-630 donors for A, B, C, DRB1 and DQB1; under 550 for DQA1; approximately 610 for DPA1; approximately 470 for DPB1. The later analysis used no new phenotypic data to find candidate immune exposures, relying instead on TCR beta sequences and their occurrence across donors. Because of strong linkage in the cohort, five DR-DQ haplotypes were treated as single units for association and clustering. The study was designed to test whether signatures of past pathogen exposure could be identified by cataloging public T cell receptors. The study used immunosequencing to profile the T cell repertoires of around 600 subjects and linked those repertoires to cytomegalovirus serostatus. Roughly 300 gigabases of sequencing data and tens of millions of unique TCR sequences were included in an early release covering around 600 HLA-typed donors. The genetic ancestry cluster associated with self-reported Caucasian donors included over 65% of the roughly 400 genotyped donors. To study patterns of TCR occurrence, a later analysis re-analyzed previously published TCR beta repertoires from 550 to 800 donors and added high-resolution HLA genotyping. In addition to the first cohort of around 670 subjects, a separate validation cohort of 120 different subjects was used. All discovery cohort repertoires had been generated using a single sequencing platform. Alongside the repertoire data, information on donor age, sex, ethnicity and CMV serostatus was compiled. High-throughput TCR immunosequencing, statistical association of individual TCRs with disease status, and machine learning were combined to predict cytomegalovirus infection status. In a later genetic analysis, genome-wide SNP genotypes for about 65% of the 666 donors were used, and that subset was treated as a discovery cohort. Among almost 400 genotyped donors of the cohort, an average of about 240,000 unique TCR beta nucleotide sequences were sequenced per donor, about a sixth of them non-productive.

The cohort was made up of hundreds of healthy bone marrow donors. At the time of sampling, all cohort members were nominally healthy, though unrecorded immune exposures were likely present. The donor was CMV seropositive and was included in the group of 250 to 350 seropositive cohort members. A peripheral blood sample was collected from each donor, and TCR beta sequencing was performed on peripheral blood mononuclear cells. Genomic DNA extraction from the blood cell samples was performed with the Qiagen DNeasy Blood Extraction Kit. The library was prepared using the immunoSEQ multiplex PCR assay. For the multiplex PCR, a mixture combining 60 forward primers for TCR Vbeta segments and 13 reverse primers for TCR Jbeta segments was used. The CDR3 region of rearranged TCR beta genes was amplified from genomic DNA with a multiplex PCR assay. Amplified TCR beta libraries were sequenced as 87-base-pair reads on the Illumina HiSeq System. For the original study's pipeline: A later analysis tallied tens of millions of unique TCR beta chains across the roughly 610 repertoires, and some 10 million of those chains were shared by two or more donors. Raw reads were error-corrected and collapsed into unique sequences with a nearest-neighbor algorithm that merged closely related sequences to remove PCR and sequencing errors. To assign V, D and J gene segments, CDR3 sequences were aligned to IMGT reference sequences. Each retained sequence needed at least a six-nucleotide match to both a V gene segment and a J gene segment. A rearrangement counted as productive if the CDR3 had no stop codons and remained in frame with V and J, and every other rearrangement counted as non-productive. Following IMGT convention, CDR3 was defined as the stretch from the second conserved V-encoded cysteine up to the conserved J-encoded phenylalanine. Sequences without an unambiguous match to a single V gene segment were excluded from the earlier analysis of about 600 of the donors. An earlier analysis of several hundred of the donors called V segments functional above 56.7% productive rearrangements and segregating when the between-donor standard deviation exceeded 5%. A statistical classification framework was developed to diagnose cytomegalovirus status using the catalog of TCR beta chain sequences. In a later analysis, V and J genes were assigned by comparing TCR nucleotide sequences against IMGT/GENE-DB human TR gene sequences. In a later analysis, CDR3 sequences and most-parsimonious VDJ recombination scenarios were assigned using the TCRdist pipeline. A later analysis defined each TCR beta chain by its CDR3 amino acid sequence plus V-gene family, and excluded reads lacking a unique V-gene family. To address suspected cross-contamination and a sequencing artifact, a later analysis removed roughly 580 highly shared, low-generation-probability nucleotide sequences. In a later analysis, a clonal expansion index for each public chain was calculated from normalized within-repertoire ranks of inferred template counts. In a later analysis, generation probabilities were computed with a VDJ recombination model fitted to out-of-frame rearrangements, and the resulting probabilities were checked against IGoR. In a later analysis, TCR-TCR, TCR-HLA and TCR-CMV co-occurrence was scored with hypergeometric tests, and a repertoire-size bias correction was applied to TCR pairs. A later analysis estimated false discovery rates by permuting HLA or CMV assignments 20 times. In a later analysis, co-occurring TCRs were grouped using DBSCAN, with TCRdist sequence similarity added in when clustering inside HLA-allele-positive subsets. Repertoires with fewer than 30,000 or more than 120,000 public chains, plus five repertoires with anomalous nucleotide sharing, were excluded from co-occurrence clustering. Drawn from immuneACCESS, this table holds only the in-frame rearrangements with V and J called that TCRdb kept. Clones are partly lost; checked studies trace under half to an unresolved V gene and leave the rest unexplained. That table supplies the V and J calls and clone size; D and trimming were determined from the DNA. Within this sample are about 130,000 clones, with roughly 63% of them counted one time only. The leading ten clones occupy less than 2% of the sample.

Overall study results and their limits: An earlier analysis of roughly 570 of the donors showed that most TCR beta V segments appeared in productive rearrangements either about 87% or about 30% of the time, which broadly matched IMGT annotations. The presence/absence analyses assumed that sequencing depth was roughly uniform across donors, and that assumption may not be true. A further reported finding was that TCR beta sequences accurately predicted the HLA-A and HLA-B alleles for most subjects in the first cohort. The classifier was reported to diagnose cytomegalovirus status with high specificity and sensitivity in both the original cohort and the validation cohort. The only immune exposure information available for the cohort was CMV serostatus. A later analysis found that most CMV-associated TCR beta chains appeared HLA-restricted, with HLA associations seemingly driven largely by CMV exposure. Because counts were too low, seventeen rarely observed V segments, including chromosome 9 orphons, were left out of the earlier analysis of 587 of the donors. A cluster of highly shared sequence variants was judged likely to be a technical artifact of the sequencing pipeline. According to a later genetic analysis, donors in an Asian-associated ancestry cluster had fewer N-insertions in productive TCRs than the roughly 700-donor mean. When HLA alleles, especially DR and DQ, strongly co-occurred, TCR associations were difficult to assign to individual alleles. Linkage disequilibrium might explain the correlated functional status among segregating V segments, but an unknown experimental factor could not be ruled out. A later analysis associated 16,951 TCR beta sequences with specific HLA alleles at a false discovery rate of 0.05. Several of the top co-occurrence clusters appeared to be linked to parvovirus B19, influenza, CMV and Epstein-Barr virus, according to a later analysis. The study gave a list of 150 to 200 TCR beta chains associated with cytomegalovirus. An association between a missense DCLRE1C variant and V-gene and J-gene trimming of TCR beta chains was found in a later genetic analysis and replicated in an independent cohort. In a later analysis, HLA-associated TCR beta chains showed more clonal expansion and lower generation probabilities than non-associated chains that were equally common. Because HLA typing was unavailable for some donors at each locus, only the typed subset was used in association tests. The authors suggested that the approach could potentially be generalized to other disease states and immunological phenotypes. The cohort was sequenced for TCR beta chains only, and without alpha or paired-chain data the features that could be detected were limited. In a later analysis, the rate of TCR association differed among HLA loci, with DRB1 alleles having the most associated TCRs and HLA-C alleles having the fewest. Most TCR sequences were observed very rarely across donors, whereas some public TCRs were present in many individuals. A few of the identified cytomegalovirus-associated TCR beta chains were confirmed in vitro to be specific for cytomegalovirus antigens.

Notes on this clone: The antigen this receptor binds is unknown. No qualities accompany the bases; no much larger clone lies one base away.

The sequence came from a young man in good health and CMV-seropositive. The sequencing input was PBMCs.

CDR3 reads: CASSESGANTGELFF. The nucleotides read TGCGCCAGCAGTGAGTCGGGAGCCAACACCGGGGAGCTGTTTTTT. The sequence links TRBV10-1 to TRBJ2-2, and the D gene may be TRBD2, 5 bases matching. Trimming removed 0 bases from V and 2 bases from J, leaving 7 bases between the germline ends. From its cysteine to its phenylalanine, the CDR3 spans 15 amino acids. Only the CDR3 portion is preserved as DNA: 45 bases, with reading frame beginning at the first base. The germline V gene (reference sequence) yields WNHNN for CDR1 and SYGVQD for CDR2.